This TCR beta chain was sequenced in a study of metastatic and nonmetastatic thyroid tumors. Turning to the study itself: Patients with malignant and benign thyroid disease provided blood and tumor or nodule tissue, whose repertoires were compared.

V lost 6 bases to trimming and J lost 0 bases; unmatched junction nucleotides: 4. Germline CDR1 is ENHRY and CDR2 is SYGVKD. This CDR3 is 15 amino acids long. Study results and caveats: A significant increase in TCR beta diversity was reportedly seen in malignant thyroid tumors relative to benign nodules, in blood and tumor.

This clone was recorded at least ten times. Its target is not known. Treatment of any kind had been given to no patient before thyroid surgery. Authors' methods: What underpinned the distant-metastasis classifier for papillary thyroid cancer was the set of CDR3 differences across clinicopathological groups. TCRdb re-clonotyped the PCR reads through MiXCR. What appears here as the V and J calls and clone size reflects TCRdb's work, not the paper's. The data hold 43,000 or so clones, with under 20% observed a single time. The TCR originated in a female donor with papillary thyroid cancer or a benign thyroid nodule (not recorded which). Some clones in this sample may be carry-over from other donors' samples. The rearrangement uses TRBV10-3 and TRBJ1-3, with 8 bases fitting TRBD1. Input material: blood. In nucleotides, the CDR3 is TGTGCCATCAGCAAACAGGGGGACTCTGGAAACACCATATATTTT. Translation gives CAISKQGDSGNTIYF.